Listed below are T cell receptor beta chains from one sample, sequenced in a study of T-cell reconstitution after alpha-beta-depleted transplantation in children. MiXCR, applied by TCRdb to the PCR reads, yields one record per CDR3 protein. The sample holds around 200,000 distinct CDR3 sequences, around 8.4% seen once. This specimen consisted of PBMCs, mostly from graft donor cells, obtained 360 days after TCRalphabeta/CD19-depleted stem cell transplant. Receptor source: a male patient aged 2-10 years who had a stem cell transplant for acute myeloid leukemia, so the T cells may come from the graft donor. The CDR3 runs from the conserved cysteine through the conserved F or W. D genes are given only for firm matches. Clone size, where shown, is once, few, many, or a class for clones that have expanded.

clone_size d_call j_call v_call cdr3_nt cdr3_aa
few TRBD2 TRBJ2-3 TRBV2 TGTGCCAGCTCTAGACTAGCGGGTCTAGGAGATACGCAGTATTTT CASSRLAGLGDTQYF
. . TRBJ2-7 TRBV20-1 TGCAGTGCTAGTTGTTGTTGGAACGTCTACGAGCAGTACTTC CSASCCWNVYEQYF
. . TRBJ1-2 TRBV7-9 TGTGCCAGCAGCTTGGTAGCCGGGCAGAGCTACACCTTC CASSLVAGQSYTF
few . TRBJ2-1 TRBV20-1 TGCAGTCCCCAGGACCCGGCCGAGGGGGTCTTC CSPQDPAEGVF
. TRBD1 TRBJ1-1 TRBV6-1 TGTGCCAGCAGTGTTCAGGGGGAGAACACTGAAGCTTTCTTT CASSVQGENTEAFF
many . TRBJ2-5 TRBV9 TGTGCCAGCAGCCAAGGGCCCCAAGAGACCCAGTACTTC CASSQGPQETQYF
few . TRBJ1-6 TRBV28 TGTGCCAGCAGCGACATAGTATCACCCCTCCACTTT CASSDIVSPLHF
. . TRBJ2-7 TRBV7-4 TGTGCCAGCAGCCCCCTAGGACACCTTGGCTACGAGCAGTACTTC CASSPLGHLGYEQYF
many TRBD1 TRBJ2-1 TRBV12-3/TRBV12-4 TGTGCCAGCAGTTTGTTAAAGGGGGCTTACAATGAGCAGTTCTTC CASSLLKGAYNEQFF
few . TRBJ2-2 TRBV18 TGTGCCAGCTCACGGGAGCGGGTAGCCGGGGAGCTGTTTTTT CASSRERVAGELFF
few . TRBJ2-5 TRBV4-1 TGCGCCAGCCGCGGTTGGGTAGCGGCGGAGACCCAGTACTTC CASRGWVAAETQYF
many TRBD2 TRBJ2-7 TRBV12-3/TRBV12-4 TGTGCCAGCAGTTTAGCTGGGACTAGCGTGGGCGAGCAGTACTTC CASSLAGTSVGEQYF
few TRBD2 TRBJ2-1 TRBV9 TGTGCCAGCAGCGTCACCCCCCATAGGGGTAGCGGGGGGGGCGCGCAGTTCTTC CASSVTPHRGSGGGAQFF
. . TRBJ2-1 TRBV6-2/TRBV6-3 TGTGCCAGCAGCCCCACGGGCCCCCTAGATGAGCAGTTCTTC CASSPTGPLDEQFF
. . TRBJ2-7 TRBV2 TGTGCCAGCAGTGAAATCCCGGACAGCTCCTACGAGCAGTACTTC CASSEIPDSSYEQYF
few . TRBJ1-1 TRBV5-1 TGCGCCAGCAGTATTCAGGGAACCACTGAAGCTTTCTTT CASSIQGTTEAFF
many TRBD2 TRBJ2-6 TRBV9 TGTGCCAGCAGCGTAGCTACGGGGACTAGGGACTCTGGGGCCAACGTCCTGACTTTC CASSVATGTRDSGANVLTF
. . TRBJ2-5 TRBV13 TGTGCCAGCAGCTCCGGGCACGCCCAAGAGACCCAGTACTTC CASSSGHAQETQYF
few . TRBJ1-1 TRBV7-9 TGTGCCAGCAGCTTAGTGGTTGGAGGGAGCACTGAAGCTTTCTTT CASSLVVGGSTEAFF
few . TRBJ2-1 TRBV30 TGTGCCTGGCGAAGGGTTAATGAGCAGTTCTTC CAWRRVNEQFF
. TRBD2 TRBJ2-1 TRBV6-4 TGTGCCAGCAGTGAAGTCCCCGGGACTAGCGGGGGCCACTCCTACAATGAGCAGTTCTTC CASSEVPGTSGGHSYNEQFF
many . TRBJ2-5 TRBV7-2 TGTGCCAGCAGCTTAGTGGCGGGAAACCAAGAGACCCAGTACTTC CASSLVAGNQETQYF
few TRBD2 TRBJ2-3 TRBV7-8 TGTGCCAGCAGCTTAGCTTTCACTAGCGGGGGGTCTGGCGCAGATACGCAGTATTTT CASSLAFTSGGSGADTQYF
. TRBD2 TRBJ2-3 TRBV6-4 TGTGCCAGCAGTGCCGGGACTAGCGGAAGGGATACGCAGTATTTT CASSAGTSGRDTQYF
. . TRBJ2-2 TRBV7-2 TGTGCCAGCAGCCCCGTATCCCCATCCGTCGGGTCCGGGGAGCTGTTTTTT CASSPVSPSVGSGELFF
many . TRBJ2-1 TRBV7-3 TGTGCCAGCAGTTCAGGGGCGGATGAGCAGTTCTTC CASSSGADEQFF
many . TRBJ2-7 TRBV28 TGTGCCAGCAGTTACGACAGGGAGGCTGACGAGCAGTACTTC CASSYDREADEQYF
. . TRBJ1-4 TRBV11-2 TGTGCCAGCAGCTTTACAGCGAGCGGTGGGAATGAAAAACTGTTTTTT CASSFTASGGNEKLFF
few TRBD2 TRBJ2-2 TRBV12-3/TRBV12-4 TGTGCCAGCAGTTTGAACGGACTAGCGGGAGGGCCCGTCACCGGGGAGCTGTTTTTT CASSLNGLAGGPVTGELFF
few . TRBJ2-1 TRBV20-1 TGCAGTGCCGATGGACCTCCGAGAGGACATGAGCAGTTCTTC CSADGPPRGHEQFF
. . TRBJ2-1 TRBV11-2 TGTGCCAGCAGCTTAGATTATCGGGACTTCCGGGGAAACAATGAGGAGTTCTTC CASSLDYRDFRGNNEEFF
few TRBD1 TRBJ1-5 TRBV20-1 TGCAGTGCCAAACCGGGGGACAGGGTCCAGCCCCAGCATTTT CSAKPGDRVQPQHF
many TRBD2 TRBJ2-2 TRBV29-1 TGCAGCGTGTACGAGGCGATAGCGGGAAAGTTCGGGGAGCTGTTTTTT CSVYEAIAGKFGELFF
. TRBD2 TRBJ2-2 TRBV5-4 TGTGGCAGCAGCTTCGGACTAGCGGGTCAGGCCGGGGAGCTGTTTTTT CGSSFGLAGQAGELFF
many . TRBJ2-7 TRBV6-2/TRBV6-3 TGTGCCAGCAGTTACGGGCCGGGATTAGCCGCCTACGAGCAGTACTTC CASSYGPGLAAYEQYF
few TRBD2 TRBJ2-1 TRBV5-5 TGTGCCAGCAGCCAAACTAGCGGGAGCTCCTACAATGAGCAGTTCTTC CASSQTSGSSYNEQFF
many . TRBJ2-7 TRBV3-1 TGTGCCAGCAGCCAAGATCGGAGGACTCTAAACTTC CASSQDRRTLNF
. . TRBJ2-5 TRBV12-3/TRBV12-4 TGTGCCAGCAGTTTAAGGACAGCGAAAGAGACCCAGTACTTC CASSLRTAKETQYF
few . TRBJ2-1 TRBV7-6 TGTGCCAGCAGCGTGACAGCGAGCTCCTACAATGAGCAGTTCTTC CASSVTASSYNEQFF
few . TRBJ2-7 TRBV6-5 TGTGCCAGCAGTTACTATTCCAAGTCCTACGAGCAGTACTTC CASSYYSKSYEQYF
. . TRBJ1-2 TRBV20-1 TGCAGTGCTAGAGATTCGGGCGGGCTCTTC CSARDSGGLF
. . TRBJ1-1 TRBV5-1 TGCGCCAGCAGCGGGGGACGGATGAACACTGAAGCTTTCTTT CASSGGRMNTEAFF
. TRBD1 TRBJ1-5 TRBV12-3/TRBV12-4 TGTGCCAGCAGACCAGACAGGGGGCAAAATCAGCCCCAGCATTTT CASRPDRGQNQPQHF
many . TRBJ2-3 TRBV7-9 TGTGCCAGCAGCTTAGCGCGACTAGTCCCTACAGATACGCAGTATTTT CASSLARLVPTDTQYF
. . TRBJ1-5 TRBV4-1 TGCGCCAGCAGCCAAGATCCAGGGAAGGGTCAGCCCCAGCATTTT CASSQDPGKGQPQHF
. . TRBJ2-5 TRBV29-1 TGCAGCGTTGAAGATCTTTCGGGGAAAGAGACCCAGTACTTC CSVEDLSGKETQYF
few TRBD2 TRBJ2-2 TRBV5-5 TGTGCCAGCAGCTTTGGGACTAGCGGGGGGCTGAACACCGGGGAGCTGTTTTTT CASSFGTSGGLNTGELFF
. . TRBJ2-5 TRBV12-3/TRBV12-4 TGTGCCAGCACCATAGGTCGACACGAGACCCAGTACTTC CASTIGRHETQYF
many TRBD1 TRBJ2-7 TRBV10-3 TGTGCCATCAGTGGACAGGGATACGAGCAGTACTTC CAISGQGYEQYF
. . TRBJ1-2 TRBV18 TGTGCCAGCTCACCACTGTTGGGGAACTATGGCTACACCTTC CASSPLLGNYGYTF